This TCR beta chain comes out of a study of cytomegalovirus exposure and HLA in healthy donors (TCRdb year 2017). Looking at the study overall: An earlier analysis of approximately 590 of the donors reported approximately 300 Gb of sequence data and around 110 million unique TCR beta sequences from some 180 million T cells. A later analysis re-examined previously published TCR beta repertoires from more than 650 donors and added high-resolution HLA genotyping to investigate patterns of TCR occurrence. Among around 400 genotyped donors of the cohort, an average of around 220,000 unique TCR beta nucleotide sequences was sequenced per donor, of which about 20% were non-productive. HLA typing included class I and class II loci at four-digit resolution. Typing coverage differed by locus: A, B, C, DRB1 and DQB1 were typed in about 620-640 donors, DQA1 in roughly 510, DPA1 in nearly 610, and DPB1 in roughly 470. Roughly five DR-DQ haplotypes were treated as single units for association and clustering because of strong linkage in the cohort. In a later genetic analysis, genome-wide SNP genotypes for about 55% of the roughly 700 donors were used, and that subset was treated as a discovery cohort. Rather than drawing on any new phenotypic data, the later analysis identified candidate immune exposures from TCR beta sequences and the way those sequences occurred across donors. The study was designed to test whether signatures of past pathogen exposure could be identified by cataloging public T cell receptors. Donor age, sex, ethnicity and CMV serostatus were compiled alongside the repertoire data. Using immunosequencing, the study profiled T cell repertoires from approximately 700 subjects and related those repertoires to cytomegalovirus serostatus. Along with the approximately 670-subject first cohort, a separate validation cohort of over 90 different subjects was used. Every repertoire in the discovery cohort had been generated on one and the same sequencing platform. To decide whether each TCR beta V gene segment behaved as functional or pseudogenic, an earlier analysis of approximately 600 of the donors relied on high-throughput TCR beta sequencing. Roughly 300 gigabases of sequencing data and about 92 million unique TCR sequences made up an early release that covered about 640 HLA-typed donors. The genetic ancestry cluster associated with self-reported Caucasian donors included about four fifths of the 398 genotyped donors. High-throughput TCR immunosequencing, statistical association of individual TCRs with disease status, and machine learning were combined to predict cytomegalovirus infection status.

The cohort consisted of some 730 healthy bone marrow donors. All cohort members were sampled while nominally healthy, although unrecorded immune exposures were likely present. The donor was CMV seropositive and belonged to the group of around 300 seropositive cohort members. A peripheral blood sample was collected from each donor, and TCR beta sequencing was performed on peripheral blood mononuclear cells. The Qiagen DNeasy Blood Extraction Kit was used to extract genomic DNA from the blood cell samples. The germline ends are 9 bases apart after V is trimmed by 8 bases and J by 4 bases. In the germline V gene, CDR1 corresponds to SQVTM and CDR2 to ANQGSEA. The CDR3, cysteine through phenylalanine, is 11 amino acids long. CDR3 DNA is the only sequence kept; it has 33 bases, read in frame from the first base. Library preparation was by the immunoSEQ multiplex PCR assay. For the multiplex PCR, a mixture combining 60 forward primers for TCR Vbeta segments and 13 reverse primers for TCR Jbeta segments was used. The CDR3 region of rearranged TCR beta genes was amplified from genomic DNA with a multiplex PCR assay. The Illumina HiSeq System was used to sequence the amplified TCR beta libraries as 87-base-pair reads. In the paper's pipeline: A later analysis counted about 80 million unique TCR beta chains across the 670 or so repertoires, and roughly 11 million of these chains were shared by at least two donors. Raw reads were error-corrected and collapsed into unique sequences by a nearest-neighbor algorithm in which closely related sequences were merged to remove PCR and sequencing errors. V, D and J gene segments were assigned by aligning CDR3 sequences to IMGT reference sequences. Each retained sequence needed at least a six-nucleotide match to both a V gene segment and a J gene segment. A rearrangement counted as productive if the CDR3 had no stop codons and remained in frame with V and J, and every other rearrangement counted as non-productive. CDR3 was defined by IMGT convention, running from the second conserved V-encoded cysteine to the conserved J-encoded phenylalanine. The earlier analysis of about 570 of the donors excluded any sequence lacking an unambiguous match to a single V gene segment. An earlier analysis of 550 to 650 of the donors classified V segments as functional when productive rearrangements were above 56.7% and as segregating when the standard deviation between donors was above 5%. A statistical classification framework was built to diagnose cytomegalovirus status from the catalog of TCR beta chain sequences. In a later analysis, V and J genes were assigned by comparing TCR nucleotide sequences against IMGT/GENE-DB human TR gene sequences. In a later analysis, CDR3 sequences and most-parsimonious VDJ recombination scenarios were assigned using the TCRdist pipeline. In a later analysis, each TCR beta chain was defined by its CDR3 amino acid sequence together with its V-gene family, and reads without a unique V-gene family were excluded. To address suspected cross-contamination and a sequencing artifact, a later analysis removed 592 highly shared, low-generation-probability nucleotide sequences. For each public chain, a later analysis derived a clonal expansion index from normalized ranks of inferred template counts within each repertoire. In a later analysis, generation probabilities were computed with a VDJ recombination model fitted to out-of-frame rearrangements, and the resulting probabilities were checked against IGoR. A later analysis scored TCR-TCR, TCR-HLA and TCR-CMV co-occurrence with hypergeometric tests, applying a repertoire-size bias correction to TCR pairs. False discovery rates were estimated in a later analysis by permuting HLA or CMV assignments 20 times. A later analysis grouped co-occurring TCRs with DBSCAN, adding TCRdist sequence similarity when clustering within HLA-allele-positive subsets. Co-occurrence clustering excluded repertoires with fewer than 30,000 or more than 120,000 public chains, plus five with anomalous nucleotide sharing. Imported from immuneACCESS, the table was reduced by TCRdb to in-frame sequences with V and J called. These copies leave out some clones; in studies compared against another copy, an unresolved V gene accounts for under half, and the cause of the remainder is not known. V and J calls and clone size are those listed in that table; D and trimming were worked out from the DNA. The sample table contains around 140,000 clones; only one count was recorded for around 80% of them. In total, the top ten clones hold roughly 3.1% of the sample.

Findings and caveats that apply to the study as a whole: Immune exposure information for the cohort was limited to CMV serostatus. Roughly uniform sequencing depth across donors was assumed in presence/absence analyses, although this assumption may not hold. It was suggested by the authors that the approach could potentially be generalized to other disease states and immunological phenotypes. Because counts were too low, 15 to 20 rarely observed V segments, including chromosome 9 orphons, were excluded from the earlier analysis of around 590 of the donors. In a later analysis, most CMV-associated TCR beta chains were found to appear HLA-restricted, with HLA associations seemingly driven largely by CMV exposure. In this cohort, only TCR beta chains were sequenced, and detectable features were limited by the absence of alpha or paired-chain data. A later analysis found that HLA-associated TCR beta chains were more clonally expanded and had lower generation probabilities than equally common non-associated chains. In both the original and validation cohorts, the classifier was reported to diagnose cytomegalovirus status with high specificity and sensitivity. A further reported finding was that TCR beta sequences accurately predicted the HLA-A and HLA-B alleles for most subjects in the first cohort. The study gave a list of about 160 TCR beta chains associated with cytomegalovirus. Compared with the approximately 670-donor mean, donors in an Asian-associated ancestry cluster had fewer N-insertions in productive TCRs, according to a later genetic analysis. Broadly in line with IMGT annotations, most TCR beta V segments showed up in productive rearrangements about 87% or about 30% of the time in an earlier analysis of approximately 640 of the donors. Across donors, most TCR sequences were observed very rarely, whereas some public TCRs were present in many individuals. Because some donors lacked HLA typing at each locus, the association tests relied only on the typed subset. Because the 87-base-pair reads could not distinguish some IMGT-functional V segments, including TRBV6-2 and TRBV6-3, those segments were excluded. In vitro tests confirmed that a few of the cytomegalovirus-associated TCR beta chains recognize cytomegalovirus antigens. In a later genetic analysis, a missense DCLRE1C variant was associated with V-gene and J-gene trimming of TCR beta chains, and the association was replicated in an independent cohort. Specific HLA alleles were associated with more than 15,000 TCR beta sequences at a false discovery rate of 0.05 in a later analysis. In a later analysis, several top co-occurrence clusters were reported to appear linked to parvovirus B19, influenza, CMV and Epstein-Barr virus. A cluster of highly shared sequence variants was judged likely to be a technical artifact of the sequencing pipeline. Linkage disequilibrium might explain the correlated functional status among segregating V segments, but an unknown experimental factor could not be excluded. In a later analysis, TCR association rates were found to vary across HLA loci, with the most associated TCRs seen for DRB1 alleles and the fewest for HLA-C alleles. Assigning TCR associations to individual alleles was difficult when HLA alleles, especially DR and DQ, strongly co-occurred.

As regards this clone: Its antigen remains unidentified. Per-base quality was not reported, and no clone a single base away is much larger than it.

This receptor was obtained from a man between 18 and 35 years old in good health and CMV-seropositive. This receptor chain uses TRBV29-1 and TRBJ1-3, with the D gene not confidently named. The material sequenced was PBMCs. The CDR3 has the sequence CSTLLGNTIYF. At the DNA level, the sequence is TGCAGCACTCTTTTAGGAAACACCATATATTTT. Where the CDR3 stops, the reference TRBV29-1 and TRBJ1-3 genes take over; the full variable domain is SAVISQKPSRDICQRGTSLTIQCQVDSQVTMMFWYRQQPGQSLTLIATANQGSEATYESGFVIDKFPISRPNLTFSTLTVSNMSPEDSSIYLCSTLLGNTIYFGEGSWLTVV.